The clone carrying this TCR beta chain has ten or more counts. Its antigen remains unidentified. The sample is drawn from a study of post-analysis software for immune sequencing data. Study background: Recorded disease courses covered relapsing-remitting, secondary progressive and progressive-relapsing multiple sclerosis. Some patients had no subtype annotation.

The CDR3 covers 14 residues. Germline V gene data show CDR1 as DFQATT and CDR2 as SNEGSKA (reference sequence). Findings and caveats of the study: Controls showed lower frequencies than patients for five TRBV segments, and TRBV5-6, TRBV5-1 and TRBV20-1 were among these. Normalized Chao1 diversity was significantly reduced in patients versus controls.

TCR beta cDNA libraries included unique molecular identifiers. One entry per CDR3 protein results from TCRdb running MiXCR on the PCR reads. The table lists around 190,000 distinct CDR3 sequences, roughly 30% of them singletons. V gene TRBV20-1 combines with J gene TRBJ1-6, with D hard to call. Sequencing used blood. This receptor was taken from a girl under 18 with multiple sclerosis. The CDR3 DNA reads TGCAGCCCCACGGTCAGCTCCTATAATTCACCCCTCCACTTT. This translates into CSPTVSSYNSPLHF.